The 25 T cell receptor beta chains in this list originate from one sample, sequenced in a study of regulatory T cells in long-lasting Graves disease. Time point indicated: persistent/refractory GD, antithyroid drugs over 5 years with positive TRAb. Making the TCR library involved RNA that had been extracted from PBMCs. Arm-PCR with iRepertoire HTBI primers amplified the CDR3 regions for these TCR beta libraries. From the multiplex PCR reads, TCRdb called clonotypes with MiXCR, one entry per CDR3 protein. In the table there are roughly 400,000 distinct CDR3 sequences, 21% of which are singletons. Specimen: peripheral blood mononuclear cells (PBMCs), collected when the disease was refractory, from a patient treated with antithyroid drugs. These receptors all come from a female donor with Graves disease.

The chain links TRBV6-2 or TRBV6-3 to TRBJ2-5, with 9 bases lining up with TRBD2. From germline, CDR1 is MNHEY and CDR2 SVGEGT. The CDR3 has 14 residues. V was clipped by 5 bases and J by 4 bases; unmatched bases: 5. The CDR3 sequence: CASSRGRAGETQYF. CDR3 nucleotides: TGTGCCAGCAGTCGCGGGAGGGCCGGAGAGACCCAGTACTTC.

In DNA form, the CDR3 reads TGCGCCAGCAGCCAAGACAACCCCGAGTACAATGAGCAGTTCTTC. Translated: CASSQDNPEYNEQFF. The V gene is TRBV4-1, the J gene TRBJ2-1; D is unresolved. The CDR3 totals 15 residues. Trimming removed 0 bases from V and 4 bases from J, with 10 bases in between. Germline V gene lookup returns CDR1 MGHRA and CDR2 YSYEKL.

This clonotype appeared many times. V and J are TRBV2 and TRBJ1-1; D is unclear. The V and J ends lost 8 bases and 1 base respectively, with 11 bases between them. The CDR3 is 13 amino acids. Germline V gives CDR1 SNHLY, CDR2 FYNNEI. This chain's CDR3 is CASSLPANTEAFF. In DNA, the CDR3 is TGTGCCAGCTCCCTTCCGGCGAACACTGAAGCTTTCTTT.

This clonotype was seen ten or more times. V gene TRBV10-3 combines with J gene TRBJ1-2; 8 nucleotides match TRBD1. V trimming: 1 base; J trimming: 8 bases; junction bases outside the gene matches: 6. The germline gives CDR1 ENHRY, CDR2 SYGVKD. This CDR3 spans 14 amino acids. The CDR3 protein is CAISELPTGDGYTF. The CDR3 region has the DNA TGTGCCATCAGTGAGTTGCCGACAGGGGACGGCTACACCTTC.

In its sample, this clonotype was seen once. The chain joins TRBV28 to TRBJ2-2, with D perhaps TRBD1 (5 bases). The CDR3 length is 16 residues. V lost 2 bases and J lost 1, with 11 bases in between. CDR1 is MDHEN and CDR2 is SYDVKM in the germline V gene. The CDR3 reads CASSLVDTRNTGELFF. CDR3 coding DNA: TGTGCCAGCAGTTTAGTGGACACGAGGAACACCGGGGAGCTGTTTTTT.

V gene TRBV6-1 combines with J gene TRBJ2-6; D uncertain. The V end lost 8 bases, the J end lost 4 bases, and 12 bases lay between the germline ends. CDR1 is MNHNS, CDR2 SASEGT, per germline. This CDR3 is built from 14 residues. For the CDR3, the DNA is TGTGCCAGCTCCCCTGGGGAAGGGGCCAACGTCCTGACTTTC. It encodes CASSPGEGANVLTF.

This clonotype has a handful of counts. One end of the junction varies from germline; a read error may be responsible. V is TRBV27 and J is TRBJ1-1; 8 bases are a match to TRBD1. The CDR3 runs 14 residues. Germline CDR1 MNHEY, CDR2 SMNVEV (reference sequence). CDR3 nucleotides: TGTGCCAGCAAAATGGGACAGGAGAACGCTGAAGCTTTCTTT. It encodes CASKMGQENAEAFF.

The J gene is TRBJ2-7, the V gene TRBV24-1; 7 bases are a match to TRBD1. The CDR3 has 14 residues. Germline CDR1 KGHDR, CDR2 SFDVKD. Germline trimming cut 4 bases from V and 6 bases from J; bases unmatched to any gene: 8. The DNA of the CDR3 is TGTGCCACCAGTGACCCTCGACAGGGTGGCGAGCAGTACTTC. Amino acid sequence: CATSDPRQGGEQYF.

This clonotype appeared many times. This chain links TRBV6-2 or TRBV6-3 with TRBJ2-1, with D perhaps TRBD1 (5 bases). The germline CDR1 and CDR2 sequences are MNHEY and SVGEGT. Deletions cut 4 bases from V and 2 bases from J, with 18 bases between. The CDR3 spans 17 residues. CDR3 amino acids: CASSWGARRSPYNEQFF. CDR3 in DNA: TGTGCCAGCAGTTGGGGCGCCCGCAGGTCCCCCTACAATGAGCAGTTCTTC.

This rearrangement joins TRBV15 to TRBJ1-2; 7 nucleotides agree with TRBD1. Germline CDR1 reads LNHNV; CDR2 reads YYDKDF (reference sequence). The junction had 9 bases not matched to a gene; V was cut back by 9 bases and J by 2 bases. CDR3 length: 14 residues. The DNA for the CDR3 is TGTGCCACAACCACACCGGGACAGAACTATGGCTACACCTTC. It yields the protein CATTTPGQNYGYTF.

The V call is TRBV20-1, the J call TRBJ1-5; perhaps TRBD1 as D (6 bases). The CDR3 sequence is 18 residues long. Between the trimmed V and J ends, which lost 0 bases and 1 base, there was a span of 19 bases. Germline lookup yields CDR1 DFQATT and CDR2 SNEGSKA (reference sequence). This CDR3 is CSARDPGALSKSNQPQHF. The CDR3 bases are TGCAGTGCTAGAGATCCAGGGGCCCTTAGTAAGAGCAATCAGCCCCAGCATTTT.

In this sample, this clonotype turned up a few times. J is TRBJ1-1 and V is TRBV28; no clear D. Germline CDR1 reads MDHEN; CDR2 reads SYDVKM. V was clipped by 4 bases and J by 1 base, with 10 bases between them. This CDR3 comprises 14 residues. This CDR3 reads CASSSSTTNTEAFF. CDR3 bases: TGTGCCAGCAGTTCTTCAACCACGAACACTGAAGCTTTCTTT.

In the case of this clonotype: One junction end disagrees with the germline gene, perhaps due to a read error. This chain connects TRBV19 to TRBJ1-1; no clear D. The CDR3 spans 12 residues. Germline V gene sequence: CDR1 LNHDA, CDR2 SQIVND (reference sequence). The CDR3 sequence: CANSIEGTEAFF. As DNA, the CDR3 is TGTGCCAATAGTATAGAGGGAACTGAAGCTTTCTTT.

This clonotype appeared many times. The chain couples TRBV7-2 to TRBJ1-1, with D uncertain. The CDR3 is 15 residues long. Germline values: CDR1 SGHTA, CDR2 FQGNSA. Between the trimmed V and J ends, which lost 5 bases and 0 bases, there was a span of 13 bases. The CDR3 nucleotides read TGTGCCAGCAGCCTGGTGGGGAGCATGAACACTGAAGCTTTCTTT. As protein: CASSLVGSMNTEAFF. Variable domain in full (rest from reference TRBV7-2 and TRBJ1-1): GAGVSQSPSNKVTEKGKDVELRCDPISGHTALYWYRQSLGQGLEFLIYFQGNSAPDKSGLPSDRFSAERTGGSVSTLTIQRTQQEDSAVYLCASSLVGSMNTEAFFGQGTRLTVV.

The chain links TRBV18 to TRBJ1-5; D is possibly TRBD1 (5 bases). Germline loops: CDR1 KGHSH, CDR2 LQKENI. The CDR3 is 16 residues long. V was shortened by 0 bases and J by 3 bases, with 12 bases between the two germline ends. CDR3 nucleotide sequence: TGTGCCAGCTCACCACCGGGCGGACAAGTCAATCAGCCCCAGCATTTT. Translation gives CASSPPGGQVNQPQHF.

This clonotype showed up many times. The chain carries TRBV5-6 and TRBJ2-7, with 7 positions matching TRBD2. The ends lost 4 bases at V and 6 bases at J; junction bases unmatched: 7. Germline CDR1 SGHDT, CDR2 YYEEEE. The CDR3 sequence is 13 residues long. The CDR3 region has the DNA TGTGCCAGCAGCCCGGGACTAACCCTCGAGCAGTACTTC. This encodes CASSPGLTLEQYF.

This chain uses TRBV20-1 with TRBJ2-2; TRBD2 matches at 8 bases. The germline gives CDR1 DFQATT, CDR2 SNEGSKA (reference sequence). This CDR3 has 14 residues. The J segment lost 0 bases and the V segment lost 6 bases, leaving 3 bases of the junction unmatched. The CDR3 reads CSAPGLANTGELFF. As DNA, the CDR3 is TGCAGTGCGCCGGGACTAGCGAACACCGGGGAGCTGTTTTTT.

V usage is TRBV29-1 and J usage is TRBJ2-2; no reliable D call. The CDR3 is 13 amino acids. The V and J ends lost 3 bases and 8 bases respectively, with 13 bases between them. Germline CDR1 SQVTM, CDR2 ANQGSEA. DNA of the CDR3: TGCAGCGTTGACAGGTTGACCTCGGGGGAGCTGTTTTTT. This codes for CSVDRLTSGELFF.

The V call is TRBV27, the J call TRBJ2-1; D is possibly TRBD2 (6 bases). V was pared by 4 bases and J by 0 bases, with 16 bases between. Germline lookup yields CDR1 MNHEY and CDR2 SMNVEV (reference sequence). The CDR3 is 17 amino acids. The CDR3 DNA follows: TGTGCCAGCAGTTCCTACCTAGCGTGGAGCTCCTACAATGAGCAGTTCTTC. Translation: CASSSYLAWSSYNEQFF.

The J gene is TRBJ1-6, the V gene TRBV3-1, with 7 bases aligning to TRBD1. V dropped 3 bases and J dropped 9; count of bases not matched to a gene: 8. The length of the CDR3 is 15 residues. Germline CDR1 reads LGHDT; CDR2 reads YNNKEL (reference sequence). The chain's CDR3 is CASSQGLNRGSPLHF. CDR3 sequence (DNA): TGTGCCAGCAGCCAGGGATTAAACAGGGGTTCACCCCTCCACTTT. Together with reference TRBV3-1 and TRBJ1-6, the CDR3 gives the full variable domain: DTAVSQTPKYLVTQMGNDKSIKCEQNLGHDTMYWYKQDSKKFLKIMFSYNNKELIINETVPNRFSPKSPDKAHLNLHINSLELGDSAVYFCASSQGLNRGSPLHFGNGTRLTVT.

CDR3 loop: CASREGTVTGYTF. The CDR3 region has the DNA TGTGCCAGCAGGGAGGGGACAGTTACTGGCTACACCTTC. The rearrangement uses TRBV6-1 and TRBJ1-2; TRBD1 matches at 7 bases. The CDR3 runs 13 residues. The ends lost 6 bases at V and 7 bases at J; junction bases unmatched: 8. Germline lookup yields CDR1 MNHNS and CDR2 SASEGT.

The sample holds many counts of this clonotype. The chain employs TRBV27 and TRBJ2-7; 7 bases align to TRBD2. Germline V CDR1 and CDR2: MNHEY, SMNVEV (reference sequence). The CDR3 extends over 12 amino acids. V dropped 3 bases and J dropped 7; count of bases not matched to a gene: 3. DNA for the CDR3: TGTGCCAGCAGTTTTGCGGGAGCGGAGCAGTACTTC. It encodes CASSFAGAEQYF.

This clonotype was picked up many times. This chain uses TRBV5-5 with TRBJ1-2; D gene unclear. V dropped 4 bases and J dropped 5 bases, with 9 bases sitting between them. The CDR3 runs to 12 residues. Germline-derived CDR1 and CDR2 are SGHKS and YYEKEE (reference sequence). The CDR3 coding sequence is TGTGCCAGCAGCCGCACTGGATATGGCTACACCTTC. The encoded protein is CASSRTGYGYTF.

V and J are TRBV4-2 and TRBJ2-7; no clear D. V shed 1 base and J shed 4 bases, with 14 bases lying between them. The V gene's germline CDR1 is LGHNA and CDR2 YNFKEQ. This CDR3 region has 15 residues. CDR3 amino acids: CASSQVSNSAYEQYF. The DNA of the CDR3 is TGTGCCAGCAGCCAAGTGTCCAATTCCGCTTACGAGCAGTACTTC.

CDR3 protein: CASSIAGGHGELFF. The CDR3 DNA is TGTGCCAGCAGCATAGCGGGAGGGCACGGGGAGCTGTTTTTT. The genes are TRBV6-1 and TRBJ2-2, with TRBD2 matching 11 bases. The V gene end was trimmed by 6 bases and the J gene end by 7 bases; junction bases not matched to a gene: 4. The CDR3 runs to 14 residues. Germline values: CDR1 MNHNS, CDR2 SASEGT.